This TCR delta chain stems from a study of gamma-delta chains in newborns, infants, children. Study background: Polyclonal expansion of innate γδ T cells after birth follows microbial exposure.

The CDR3 is made up of 15 amino acids. Looked up from germline, CDR1 is GEAIGNYY and CDR2 is EKD. TCRdb re-called clones from the reads via CATT. The sample shows about 4,200 delta-chain clones, under 15% of them seen only once. This clone was seen a few times. Just one base apart from a much larger clone, this may be a read error. Other DNA sequences in the sample encode the same CDR3. The chain recombines TRDV2 with TRDJ1, with 11 bases identical to TRDD3. This TCR was sampled from a child who was a newborn, infant or young child, either healthy, febrile or measles-vaccinated (not recorded which). The sample taken for sequencing was blood. CDR3 DNA sequence: TGTGCCTGTGACACCGTTGGGGGATACGCCGATAAGCTCATCTTT. This encodes CACDTVGGYADKLIF.